This record concerns one T cell receptor (beta chain) sequence. The study ran its PCR with 60 Vbeta and 13 Jbeta primers. Profiled with immunoSEQ multiplex PCR; TCRdb holds only in-frame clones, not every one. The sample has roughly 80,000 clones. The record originates from a study of cytomegalovirus exposure and HLA in healthy donors. The sequencing sample was made of PBMCs. This sequence originates from a woman younger than 45 in good health and CMV-seronegative.

The CDR3 sequence is CASSRQGTGANVLTF. The CDR3 nucleotides read TGTGCCAGCAGTAGACAGGGTACTGGGGCCAACGTCCTGACTTTC. The rearrangement joins TRBV27 to TRBJ2-6, with TRBD1 matching over 7 bases. Per the germline V gene, CDR1 is MNHEY and CDR2 is SMNVEV (reference sequence). V gave up 5 bases and J gave up 2 bases; unmatched junction bases: 3. The CDR3 extends over 15 amino acids.